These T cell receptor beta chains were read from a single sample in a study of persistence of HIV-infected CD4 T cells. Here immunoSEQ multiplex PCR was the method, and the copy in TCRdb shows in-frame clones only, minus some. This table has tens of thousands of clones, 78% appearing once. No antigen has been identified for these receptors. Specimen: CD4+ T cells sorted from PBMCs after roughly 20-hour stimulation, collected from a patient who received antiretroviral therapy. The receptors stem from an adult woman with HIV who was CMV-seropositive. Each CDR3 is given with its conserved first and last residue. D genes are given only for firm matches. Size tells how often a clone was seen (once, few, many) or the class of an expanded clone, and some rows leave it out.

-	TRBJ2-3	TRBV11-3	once	TGTGCCAGCAGCTTAAGCGGGCCCGGCACAGATACGCAGTATTTT	CASSLSGPGTDTQYF
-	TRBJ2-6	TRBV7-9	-	TGTGCCAGCAGCCGTGTGCAGGTCGGGGCCAACGTCCTGACTTTC	CASSRVQVGANVLTF
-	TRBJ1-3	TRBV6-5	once	TGTGCCAGCAGTAAGAGTGGCTTCTCTGGAAACACCATATATTTT	CASSKSGFSGNTIYF
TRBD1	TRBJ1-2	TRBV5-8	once	TGTGCCAGCAGTTCGCTCCCGGGACAGTTGAACTATGGCTACACCTTC	CASSSLPGQLNYGYTF
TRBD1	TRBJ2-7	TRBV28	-	TGTGCCAGCAAAAGGACAGGCCGATGGGAGCAGTACTTC	CASKRTGRWEQYF
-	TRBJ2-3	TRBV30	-	TGTGCCTGGAGTCTGGCTAGCGCAGATACGCAGTATTTT	CAWSLASADTQYF
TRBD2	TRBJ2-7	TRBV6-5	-	TGTGCCAGCAGTCAGCGGGGGGCGGAATCCTACGAGCAGTACTTC	CASSQRGAESYEQYF
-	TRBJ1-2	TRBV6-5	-	TGTGCCAGCAGTTACACGATCGCGGGCAGGATCGTTGGCTACACCTTC	CASSYTIAGRIVGYTF
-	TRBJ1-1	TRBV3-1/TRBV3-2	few	TGTGCCAGCAGCCCGGGGGGAGGCGCCCCTGAAGCTTTCTTT	CASSPGGGAPEAFF
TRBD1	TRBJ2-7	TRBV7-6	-	TGTGCCAGCAGCCTGTGGACAGGGAGCTCCTACGAGCAGTACTTC	CASSLWTGSSYEQYF
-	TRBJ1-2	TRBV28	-	TGTGCCAGCAGGCAGGGCCTAAGTGGCTACACCTTC	CASRQGLSGYTF
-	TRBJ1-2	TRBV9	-	TGTGCCAGCAGCCCCTCTGGTGGGGCAGTCTCTTATGGCTACACCTTC	CASSPSGGAVSYGYTF
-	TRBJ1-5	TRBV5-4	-	TGTGCCAGCAGCTCCGGCCAGGGGAATCAGCCCCAGCATTTT	CASSSGQGNQPQHF
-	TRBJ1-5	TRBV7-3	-	TGTGCCAGCAGCTTAGACCCCAGTCAGCCCCAGCATTTT	CASSLDPSQPQHF
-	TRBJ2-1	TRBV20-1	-	TGCAGTGCTAGTCTTTCACAGGGATTCTACAATGAGCAGTTCTTC	CSASLSQGFYNEQFF
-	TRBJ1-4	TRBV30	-	TGTGCCTGGAGTGTAGGCGGTCCTCGGAGTGAAAAACTGTTTTTT	CAWSVGGPRSEKLFF
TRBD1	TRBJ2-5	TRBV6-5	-	TGTGCCAGCAGTCAGGACAGGGGGCGAGAGACCCAGTACTTC	CASSQDRGRETQYF
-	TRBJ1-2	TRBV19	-	TGTGCCAGTAGTATAGATCACTTCGGCTACACCTTC	CASSIDHFGYTF
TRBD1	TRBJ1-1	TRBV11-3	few	TGTGCCAGCAGCACCTACGGACAGGGGGCGAAAGCTTTCTTT	CASSTYGQGAKAFF
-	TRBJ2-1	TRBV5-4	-	TGTGCCAGCAGCCCTGAAGGTGCCTACTCCTACAATGAGCAGTTCTTC	CASSPEGAYSYNEQFF
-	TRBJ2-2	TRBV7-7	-	TGTGCCAGCAGCTTAGAAGGGGGTTCGACCGGGGAGCTGTTTTTT	CASSLEGGSTGELFF
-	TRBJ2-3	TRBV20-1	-	TGCAGTGCTAGAGAGGGCAGCGAGGGGTATTTT	CSAREGSEGYF
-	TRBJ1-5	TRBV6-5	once	TGTGCCAGCAGGATAGGGGGAACGGGGAATCAGCCCCAGCATTTT	CASRIGGTGNQPQHF
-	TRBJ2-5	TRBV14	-	TGTGCCAGCAGCCGATGGTCCCAAGAGACCCAGTACTTC	CASSRWSQETQYF
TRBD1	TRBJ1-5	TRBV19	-	TGTGCCAGTAGTTTCTCCTCCTCCGGGACAGGGGTTCAGCCCCAGCATTTT	CASSFSSSGTGVQPQHF
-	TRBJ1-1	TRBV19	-	TGTGCCAGTAGTATTAAAGTATTGGCCACTGAAGCTTTCTTT	CASSIKVLATEAFF
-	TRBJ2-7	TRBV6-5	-	TGTGCCAGCAGTACCGGGACTCCCGTCTACGAGCAGTACTTC	CASSTGTPVYEQYF
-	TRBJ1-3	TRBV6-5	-	TGTGCCAGCAGTTACTCGATAGGGGCAGGAAACACCATATATTTT	CASSYSIGAGNTIYF
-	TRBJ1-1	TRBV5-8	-	TGTGCCAGCAGCCCGGGACGCCCGGACACTGAAGCTTTCTTT	CASSPGRPDTEAFF
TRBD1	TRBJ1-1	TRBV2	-	TGTGCCAGCAGACAGACAGGGGGCACTGAAGCTTTCTTT	CASRQTGGTEAFF
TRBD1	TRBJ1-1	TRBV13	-	TGTGCCAGCAGCATCGGACAGGGAGTCATGAACACTGAAGCTTTCTTT	CASSIGQGVMNTEAFF
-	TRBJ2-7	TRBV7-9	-	TGTGCCAGCAGCCGCGCGGGTAGCTCCTACGAGCAGTACTTC	CASSRAGSSYEQYF
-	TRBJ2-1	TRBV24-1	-	TGTGCCACCAGTGCCGCTGTACAGGGAAATGAGCAGTTCTTC	CATSAAVQGNEQFF
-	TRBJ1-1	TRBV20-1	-	TGCAGTGCTACCGGGGCCCTAAAAGCTTTCTTT	CSATGALKAFF
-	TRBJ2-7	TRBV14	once	TGTGCCAGCAGCCCCCTACAGGGAGCTCGCTACGAGCAGTACTTC	CASSPLQGARYEQYF
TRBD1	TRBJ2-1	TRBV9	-	TGTGCCAGCAGCGTAAGTCTCGCTTCCGGGACAGGGAGCTACAATGAGCAGTTCTTC	CASSVSLASGTGSYNEQFF
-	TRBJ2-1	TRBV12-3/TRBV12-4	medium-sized	TGTGCCAGCAGTTTAGACAGATCCAATGAGCAGTTCTTC	CASSLDRSNEQFF
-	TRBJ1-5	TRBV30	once	TGTGCCTGGAGTGGAGGGGGGGGCAATCAGCCCCAGCATTTT	CAWSGGGGNQPQHF
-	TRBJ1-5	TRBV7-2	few	TGTGCCAGCAGCTTACTTGACTACAATCAGCCCCAGCATTTT	CASSLLDYNQPQHF
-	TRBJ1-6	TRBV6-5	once	TGTGCCAGCAGTTACCAGAGGGCGAGTTCACCCCTCCACTTT	CASSYQRASSPLHF
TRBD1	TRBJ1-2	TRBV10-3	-	TGTGCCATCAGTGAGACAGGGGTAAATGGCTACACCTTC	CAISETGVNGYTF